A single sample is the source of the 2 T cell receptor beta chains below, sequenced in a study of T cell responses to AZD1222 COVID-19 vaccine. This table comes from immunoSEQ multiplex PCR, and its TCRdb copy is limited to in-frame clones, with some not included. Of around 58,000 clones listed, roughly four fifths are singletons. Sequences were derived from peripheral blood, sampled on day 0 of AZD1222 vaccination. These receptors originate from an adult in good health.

The CDR3 DNA follows: TGTGCCAGTAGGTGGGGAACGGAGGGCTACACCTTC. Residues: CASRWGTEGYTF. J is TRBJ1-2 and V is TRBV19; the D is unclear. CDR3 size: 12 residues. The germline V gene has CDR1 LNHDA and CDR2 SQIVND (reference sequence). Trimming cost V 6 bases and J 8 bases, with 13 bases left between them.

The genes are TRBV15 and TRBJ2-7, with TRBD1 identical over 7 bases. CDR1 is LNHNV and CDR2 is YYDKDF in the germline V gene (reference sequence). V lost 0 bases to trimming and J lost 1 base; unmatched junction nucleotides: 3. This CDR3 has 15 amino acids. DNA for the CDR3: TGTGCCACCAGCAGAGATGGGACAGCTTCCTACGAGCAGTACTTC. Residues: CATSRDGTASYEQYF.